This entry lists 21 T cell receptor beta chains sequenced from one sample in a study of blood T cell repertoires in COVID-19. Measured with immunoSEQ multiplex PCR; TCRdb has only the in-frame clones, and not every one. The sample comprises roughly 250,000 clones, almost 85% of which are singletons, and about 4% rests with the top ten. What was sequenced was peripheral blood. The receptors come from a man between 45 and 60 years old with acute or convalescent COVID-19.

V is TRBV2 and J is TRBJ2-5; D remains unclear. The germline CDR1 and CDR2 sequences are SNHLY and FYNNEI. V was clipped by 11 bases and J by 5 bases, with 9 bases between them. CDR3 length equals 10 residues. The CDR3 DNA is TGTGCCTCGCACGGGGAGACCCAGTACTTC. Its protein is CASHGETQYF.

The chain employs TRBV18 and TRBJ2-3, with TRBD2 matching over 12 bases. The CDR3 contains 17 residues. Losses at the gene ends were 3 bases for V and 2 bases for J; bases not matched to a gene: 6. The germline CDR1 and CDR2 sequences are KGHSH and LQKENI. The CDR3 DNA is TGTGCCAGCTCACCCTTAGGACTAGCGGGACTCACAGATACGCAGTATTTT. Translation gives CASSPLGLAGLTDTQYF.

Only one count was recorded for this clone. The V and J genes are TRBV7-9 and TRBJ2-2; TRBD2 is a possible D gene (6 bases). CDR1 and CDR2 from the germline V gene are SEHNR and FQNEAQ (reference sequence). There are 15 residues in the CDR3. Trimming pared 1 base from V and 6 bases from J, leaving 12 bases between. The CDR3 coding sequence is TGTGCCAGCAGCTTAGGAGCGCGGGGCGCCGGGGAGCTGTTTTTT. Translating it yields CASSLGARGAGELFF.

This clone was seen a single time. This chain links TRBV5-1 with TRBJ2-5, with TRBD1 matching 8 bases. V was pared by 3 bases and J by 5 bases, with 9 bases of the junction left unmatched. Germline-derived CDR1 and CDR2 are SGHRS and YFSETQ. This CDR3 region has 15 residues. For the CDR3, the DNA is TGCGCCAGCAGCTCGAACCAGGGGGCTGGGGAGACCCAGTACTTC. Protein: CASSSNQGAGETQYF.

V usage is TRBV19 and J usage is TRBJ1-6, with a tentative D call TRBD1 (6 bases). Germline assignment: CDR1 LNHDA and CDR2 SQIVND (reference sequence). The CDR3 runs 15 residues. Trimming pared 10 bases from V and 7 bases from J, leaving 20 bases between. The CDR3 sequence: CATADSAAINSPLHF. Written as DNA, the CDR3 is TGTGCCACCGCGGACAGCGCTGCCATAAATTCACCCCTCCACTTT.

The chain links TRBV18 to TRBJ2-3; 10 nucleotides align to TRBD2. V was clipped by 2 bases and J by 0 bases; unmatched bases: 2. The CDR3 is 16 residues long. The germline gives CDR1 KGHSH, CDR2 LQKENI. CDR3 loop: CASSPSTSGSTDTQYF. CDR3 sequence (DNA): TGTGCCAGCTCACCATCGACTAGCGGGAGCACAGATACGCAGTATTTT.

The chain couples TRBV30 to TRBJ1-4, with D hard to call. The CDR3 contains 12 residues. V lost 5 bases and J lost 5, with 9 bases in between. CDR1 is GTSNPN and CDR2 is SVGIG in the germline V gene (reference sequence). DNA for the CDR3: TGTGCCTGGCTAGCCTGGAATGAAAAACTGTTTTTT. As protein: CAWLAWNEKLFF.

The genes are TRBV11-1 and TRBJ2-1, with 7 nucleotides matching TRBD2. The CDR3 length is 15 residues. V lost 5 bases and J lost 3; bases outside the gene matches: 7. Germline-derived CDR1 and CDR2 are SGHAT and FQDESV (reference sequence). The CDR3 loop is CASSKPSGVYNEQFF. The CDR3 DNA is TGTGCCAGCAGCAAACCTAGCGGCGTCTACAATGAGCAGTTCTTC.

The J gene is TRBJ1-1, the V gene TRBV5-4, with TRBD1 identical over 10 bases. The ends lost 0 bases at V and 5 bases at J; junction bases unmatched: 10. Germline V gene lookup returns CDR1 SGHNT and CDR2 YYREEE (reference sequence). This CDR3 region has 17 residues. In nucleotides, the CDR3 is TGTGCCAGCAGCTTGGGGCTGGGACAGGGGTTTGGGACTGAAGCTTTCTTT. Amino acid sequence: CASSLGLGQGFGTEAFF. Drawing the rest from reference TRBV5-4 and TRBJ1-1, the complete variable domain is ETGVTQSPTHLIKTRGQQVTLRCSSQSGHNTVSWYQQALGQGPQFIFQYYREEENGRGNFPPRFSGLQFPNYSSELNVNALELDDSALYLCASSLGLGQGFGTEAFFGQGTRLTVV.

This rearrangement joins TRBV7-9 to TRBJ2-1, with D possibly matching TRBD2 (7 bases). The CDR3 has 15 residues. Germline V gene lookup returns CDR1 SEHNR and CDR2 FQNEAQ (reference sequence). The V end was cut by 3 bases, the J end by 2 bases, with 11 bases between. CDR3 coding DNA: TGTGCCAGCAGCTTCCGCGGGGGCCCCTACAATGAGCAGTTCTTC. Residues: CASSFRGGPYNEQFF.

The CDR3 loop reads CASSRGQFSNQPQHF. Here the CDR3 DNA reads TGTGCCAGCAGCCGCGGACAGTTTAGCAATCAGCCCCAGCATTTT. The gene calls are TRBV5-8 and TRBJ1-5; the D gene is possibly TRBD1 (6 bases). Germline CDR1 SGHTS, CDR2 YDEGEE. The CDR3 contains 15 residues. The V and J ends lost 4 bases and 0 bases respectively, with 11 bases between them.

The J gene is TRBJ2-7, the V gene TRBV28; D perhaps matches TRBD2 (6 bases). This CDR3 contains 15 residues. In germline, CDR1 is MDHEN, CDR2 SYDVKM. V lost 4 bases and J lost 2, with 15 bases in between. The CDR3 loop reads CASSSTGGGPYEQYF. In DNA form, the CDR3 reads TGTGCCAGCAGTTCTACCGGGGGAGGTCCCTACGAGCAGTACTTC.

The chain uses TRBV5-5 and TRBJ2-7; D might be TRBD1 (6 bases). From germline, CDR1 is SGHKS and CDR2 YYEKEE (reference sequence). V was pared by 0 bases and J by 3 bases, with 10 bases between. This CDR3 region has 14 residues. The CDR3 nucleotides read TGTGCCAGCAGCTTGGCGACAGGTTTCTACGAGCAGTACTTC. Amino acids: CASSLATGFYEQYF.

The chain employs TRBV5-1 and TRBJ2-5, with D possibly matching TRBD1 (6 bases). V dropped 0 bases and J dropped 5 bases, with 14 bases sitting between them. The germline gives CDR1 SGHRS, CDR2 YFSETQ. The CDR3 contains 15 residues. The CDR3 coding sequence is TGCGCCAGCAGCTTGGCTCGGGACACCGGGGAGACCCAGTACTTC. This gives the protein CASSLARDTGETQYF.

The chain couples TRBV12-1 to TRBJ2-7; the table gives TRBD1 as D, unverified against the DNA. TRBV12-1 is labeled a pseudogene. The CDR3 loop spans 15 amino acids. CDR3 residues: CASSFEGTGLYEQYF. The CDR3 nucleotides read TGTGCCAGCAGCTTTGAGGGGACAGGGCTCTACGAGCAGTACTTC.

This clone was detected once. This sequence joins TRBV5-8 and TRBJ1-5; 7 nucleotides line up with TRBD1. Trimming at V came to 4 bases and at J to 3 bases, leaving 13 bases not matched to a gene. Germline lookup yields CDR1 SGHTS and CDR2 YDEGEE. The CDR3 totals 17 residues. CDR3 residues: CASSNLWLGGPNQPQHF. DNA of the CDR3: TGTGCCAGCAGCAATTTGTGGCTAGGGGGCCCCAATCAGCCCCAGCATTTT.

The genes are TRBV24-1 and TRBJ2-1; 12 bases map to TRBD2. In germline, CDR1 is KGHDR, CDR2 SFDVKD. The CDR3 has 16 residues. After removal of 5 bases from V and 7 bases from J, the junction contained 8 bases not matched to a gene. In DNA form, the CDR3 reads TGTGCCACCAGTGCCCAACTAGCGGGAGGCGGAAATGAGCAGTTCTTC. This codes for CATSAQLAGGGNEQFF.

The chain is built from TRBV19 and TRBJ1-2; TRBD1 aligns across 7 bases. J was trimmed by 7 bases and V by 3 bases; bases with no gene match: 5. This CDR3 comprises 13 residues. Germline CDR1 LNHDA, CDR2 SQIVND (reference sequence). Here the CDR3 DNA reads TGTGCCAGTAGTATCGACAGGGTAGGTGGCTACACCTTC. It is translated as CASSIDRVGGYTF.

The rearrangement links TRBV15 to TRBJ1-1, with D uncertain. V lost 0 bases to trimming and J lost 0 bases, with 8 bases between them. The V gene's germline CDR1 is LNHNV and CDR2 YYDKDF (reference sequence). The CDR3 length is 15 residues. This chain's CDR3 is CATSREAVLNTEAFF. The CDR3 nucleotides read TGTGCCACCAGCAGAGAAGCCGTTCTGAACACTGAAGCTTTCTTT.

The rearrangement links TRBV3-1 (or the pseudogene TRBV3-2) to TRBJ2-3; 11 bases align to TRBD2. This CDR3 spans 18 amino acids. Trimming removed 4 bases from V and 0 bases from J; junction bases left unmatched: 9. The germline V gene has CDR1 LGHDT and CDR2 YNNKEL (reference sequence). CDR3 in amino acids: CASSRYSGRVSSTDTQYF. The CDR3 DNA reads as TGTGCCAGCAGCCGCTATAGCGGGAGGGTCTCTAGCACAGATACGCAGTATTTT.

This clone has more than one count but fewer than ten. The genes are TRBV7-8 and TRBJ1-5; 7 nucleotides match TRBD1. The CDR3 is made up of 16 amino acids. Per germline, CDR1 SGHVS and CDR2 FQNEAQ. The V gene end was trimmed by 5 bases and the J gene end by 7 bases; junction bases not matched to a gene: 14. CDR3 sequence: CASSPGQFQLKQPQHF. The DNA of the CDR3 is TGTGCCAGCAGCCCGGGACAGTTTCAGCTCAAACAGCCCCAGCATTTT.